This T cell receptor beta chain was recorded in a study of blood T cell repertoires in COVID-19. V lost 7 bases and J lost 8; bases outside the gene matches: 11. The CDR3 consists of 14 residues. The germline CDR1 and CDR2 sequences are SQVTM and ANQGSEA. Generated by immunoSEQ multiplex PCR, the TCRdb table keeps only in-frame clones and is missing some. Of approximately 170,000 clones listed, roughly nine tenths are singletons. The clonotype comes from a woman aged 60-75 years with COVID-19, enrolled during active disease. The chain carries TRBV29-1 and TRBJ2-1; 10 positions agree with TRBD2. Sample: peripheral blood. DNA for the CDR3: TGCAGCGCTTCCCGGACTAGCGGAGGGCATGAGCAGTTCTTC. Its protein is CSASRTSGGHEQFF.